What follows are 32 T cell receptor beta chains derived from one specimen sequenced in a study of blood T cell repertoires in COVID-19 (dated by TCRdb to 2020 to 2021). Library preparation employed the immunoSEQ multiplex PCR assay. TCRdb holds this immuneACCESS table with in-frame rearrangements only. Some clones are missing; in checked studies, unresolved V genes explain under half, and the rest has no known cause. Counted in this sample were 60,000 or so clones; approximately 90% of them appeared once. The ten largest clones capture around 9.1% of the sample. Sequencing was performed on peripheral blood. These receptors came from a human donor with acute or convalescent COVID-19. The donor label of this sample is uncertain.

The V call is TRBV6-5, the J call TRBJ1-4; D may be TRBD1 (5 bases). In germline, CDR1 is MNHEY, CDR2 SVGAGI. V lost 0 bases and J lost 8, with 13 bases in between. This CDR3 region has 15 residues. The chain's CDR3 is CASSYSPRGWEKLFF. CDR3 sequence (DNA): TGTGCCAGCAGTTACTCGCCTAGGGGATGGGAAAAACTGTTTTTT.

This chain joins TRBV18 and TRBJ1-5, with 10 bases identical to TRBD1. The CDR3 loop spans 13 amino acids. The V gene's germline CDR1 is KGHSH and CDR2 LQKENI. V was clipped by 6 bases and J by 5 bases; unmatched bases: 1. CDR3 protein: CASSGTGDQPQHF. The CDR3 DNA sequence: TGTGCCAGCTCCGGGACAGGGGATCAGCCCCAGCATTTT. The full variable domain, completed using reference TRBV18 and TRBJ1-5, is NAGVMQNPRHLVRRRGQEARLRCSPMKGHSHVYWYRQLPEEGLKFMVYLQKENIIDESGMPKERFSAEFPKEGPSILRIQQVVRGDSAAYFCASSGTGDQPQHFGDGTRLSIL.

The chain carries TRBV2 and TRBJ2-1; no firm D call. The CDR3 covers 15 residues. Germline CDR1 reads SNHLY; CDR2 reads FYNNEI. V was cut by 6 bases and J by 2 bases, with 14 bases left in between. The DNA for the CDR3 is TGTGCCAGCAGGGTCTCTGGTTCAGCCTACAATGAGCAGTTCTTC. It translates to CASRVSGSAYNEQFF.

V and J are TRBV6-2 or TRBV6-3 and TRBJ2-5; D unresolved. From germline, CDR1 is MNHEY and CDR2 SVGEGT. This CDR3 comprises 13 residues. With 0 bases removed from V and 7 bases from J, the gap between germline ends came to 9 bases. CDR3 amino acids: CASSYSWSVTQYF. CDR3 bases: TGTGCCAGCAGTTACTCTTGGAGTGTGACCCAGTACTTC.

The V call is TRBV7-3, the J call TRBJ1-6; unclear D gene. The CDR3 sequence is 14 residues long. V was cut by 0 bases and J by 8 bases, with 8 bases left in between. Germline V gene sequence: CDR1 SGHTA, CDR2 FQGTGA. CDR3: CASSLTGRDSPLHF. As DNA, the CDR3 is TGTGCCAGCAGCTTAACAGGGAGGGATTCACCCCTCCACTTT. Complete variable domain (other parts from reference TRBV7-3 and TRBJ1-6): GAGVSQTPSNKVTEKGKYVELRCDPISGHTALYWYRQSLGQGPEFLIYFQGTGAADDSGLPNDRFFAVRPEGSVSTLKIQRTERGDSAVYLCASSLTGRDSPLHFGNGTRLTVT.

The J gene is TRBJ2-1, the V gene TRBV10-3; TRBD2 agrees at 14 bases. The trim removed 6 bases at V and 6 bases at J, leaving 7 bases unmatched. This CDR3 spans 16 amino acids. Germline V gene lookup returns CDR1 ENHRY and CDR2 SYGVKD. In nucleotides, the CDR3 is TGTGCCATCAGGGGGACTAGCGGGAGAGGTGGCAATGAGCAGTTCTTC. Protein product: CAIRGTSGRGGNEQFF.

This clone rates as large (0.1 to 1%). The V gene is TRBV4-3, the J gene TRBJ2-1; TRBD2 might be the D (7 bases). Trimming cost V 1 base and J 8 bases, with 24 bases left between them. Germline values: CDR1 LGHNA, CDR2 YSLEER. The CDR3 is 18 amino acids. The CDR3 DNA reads TGCGCCAGCAGCCAAGGGACGGGCGGGGGCGAATTCAGGGATGAGCAGTTCTTC. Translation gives CASSQGTGGGEFRDEQFF.

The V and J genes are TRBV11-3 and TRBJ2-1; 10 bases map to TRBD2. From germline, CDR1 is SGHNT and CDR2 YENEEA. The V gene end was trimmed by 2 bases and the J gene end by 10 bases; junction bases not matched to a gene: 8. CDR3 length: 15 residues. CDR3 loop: CASSLSLAGVGEQFF. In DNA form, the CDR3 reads TGTGCCAGCAGCTTATCCCTAGCGGGAGTCGGCGAGCAGTTCTTC.

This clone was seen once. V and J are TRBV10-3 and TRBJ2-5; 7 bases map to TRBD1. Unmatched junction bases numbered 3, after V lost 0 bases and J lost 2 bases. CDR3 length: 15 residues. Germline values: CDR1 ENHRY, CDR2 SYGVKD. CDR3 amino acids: CAISESGGQQETQYF. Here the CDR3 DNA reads TGTGCCATCAGTGAGTCTGGGGGACAGCAAGAGACCCAGTACTTC.

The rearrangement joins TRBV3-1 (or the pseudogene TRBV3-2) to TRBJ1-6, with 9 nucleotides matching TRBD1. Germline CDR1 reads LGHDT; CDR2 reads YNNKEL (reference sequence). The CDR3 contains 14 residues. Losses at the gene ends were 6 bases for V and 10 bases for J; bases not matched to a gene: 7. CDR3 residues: CASSTGGLGSPLHF. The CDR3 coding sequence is TGTGCCAGCAGTACAGGGGGCCTCGGGTCACCCCTCCACTTT.

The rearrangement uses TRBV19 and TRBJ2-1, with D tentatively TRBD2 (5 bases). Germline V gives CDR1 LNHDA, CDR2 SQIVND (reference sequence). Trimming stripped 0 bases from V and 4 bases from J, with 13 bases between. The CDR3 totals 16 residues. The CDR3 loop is CASSIEASHLYNEQFF. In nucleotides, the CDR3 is TGTGCCAGTAGTATAGAGGCTAGCCACCTATACAATGAGCAGTTCTTC. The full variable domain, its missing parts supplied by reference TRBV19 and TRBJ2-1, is DGGITQSPKYLFRKEGQNVTLSCEQNLNHDAMYWYRQDPGQGLRLIYYSQIVNDFQKGDIAEGYSVSREKKESFPLTVTSAQKNPTAFYLCASSIEASHLYNEQFFGPGTRLTVL.

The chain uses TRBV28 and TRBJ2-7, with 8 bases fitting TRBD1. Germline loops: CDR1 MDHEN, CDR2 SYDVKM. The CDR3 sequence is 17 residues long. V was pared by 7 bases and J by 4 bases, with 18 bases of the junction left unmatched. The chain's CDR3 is CASTTRGQELQLYEQYF. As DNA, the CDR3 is TGTGCCAGCACTACCAGGGGACAGGAATTACAACTGTACGAGCAGTACTTC.

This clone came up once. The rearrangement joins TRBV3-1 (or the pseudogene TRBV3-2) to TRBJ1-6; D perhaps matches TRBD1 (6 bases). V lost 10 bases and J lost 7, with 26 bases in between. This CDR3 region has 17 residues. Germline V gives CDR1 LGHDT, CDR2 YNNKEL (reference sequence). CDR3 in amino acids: CATSETFGQSKNSPLHF. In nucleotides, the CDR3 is TGTGCCACCTCCGAGACTTTTGGACAGAGCAAGAATTCACCCCTCCACTTT.

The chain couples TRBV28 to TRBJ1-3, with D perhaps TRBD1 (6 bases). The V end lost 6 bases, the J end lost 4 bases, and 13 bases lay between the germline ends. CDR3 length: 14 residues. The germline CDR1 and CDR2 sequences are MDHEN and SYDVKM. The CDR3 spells CASRNQGNGNTIYF. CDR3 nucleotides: TGTGCCAGCAGGAACCAGGGGAACGGAAACACCATATATTTT.

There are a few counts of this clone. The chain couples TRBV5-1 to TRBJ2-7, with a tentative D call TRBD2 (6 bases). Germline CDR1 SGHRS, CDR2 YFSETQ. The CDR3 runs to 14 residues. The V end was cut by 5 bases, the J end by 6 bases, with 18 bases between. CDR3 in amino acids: CASRSGTLKGEQYF. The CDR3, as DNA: TGCGCCAGCAGATCAGGGACTTTAAAGGGCGAGCAGTACTTC.

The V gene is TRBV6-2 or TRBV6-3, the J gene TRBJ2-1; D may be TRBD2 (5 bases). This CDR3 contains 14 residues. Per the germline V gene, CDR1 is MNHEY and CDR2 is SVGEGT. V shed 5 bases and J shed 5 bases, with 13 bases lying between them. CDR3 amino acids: CASSVGSGDNEQFF. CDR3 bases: TGTGCCAGCAGTGTTGGGTCCGGGGACAATGAGCAGTTCTTC.

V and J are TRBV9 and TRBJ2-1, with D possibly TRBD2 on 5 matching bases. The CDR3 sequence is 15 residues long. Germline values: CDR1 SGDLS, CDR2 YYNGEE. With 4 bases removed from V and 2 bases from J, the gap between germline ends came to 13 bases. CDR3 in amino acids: CASSIQSTTYNEQFF. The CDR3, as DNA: TGTGCCAGCAGCATTCAATCGACTACCTACAATGAGCAGTTCTTC.

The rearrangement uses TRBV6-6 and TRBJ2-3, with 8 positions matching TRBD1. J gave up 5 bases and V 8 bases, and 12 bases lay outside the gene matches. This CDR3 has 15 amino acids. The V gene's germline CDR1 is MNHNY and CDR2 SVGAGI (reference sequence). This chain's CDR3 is CASALDQGAKDTQYF. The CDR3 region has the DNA TGTGCCAGCGCCCTAGACCAGGGGGCAAAAGATACGCAGTATTTT.

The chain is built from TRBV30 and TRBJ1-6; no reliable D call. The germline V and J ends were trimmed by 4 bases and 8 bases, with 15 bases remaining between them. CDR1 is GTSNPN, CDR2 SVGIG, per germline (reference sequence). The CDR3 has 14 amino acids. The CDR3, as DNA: TGTGCCTGGACGGCCGAGGGAATGTATTCACCCCTCCACTTT. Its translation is CAWTAEGMYSPLHF.

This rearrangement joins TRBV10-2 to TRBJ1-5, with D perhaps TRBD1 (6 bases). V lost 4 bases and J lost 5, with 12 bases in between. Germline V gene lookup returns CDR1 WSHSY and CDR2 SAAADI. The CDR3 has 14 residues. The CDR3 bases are TGCGCCAGCAGTGGGGACACCACCTATCAGCCCCAGCATTTT. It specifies CASSGDTTYQPQHF.

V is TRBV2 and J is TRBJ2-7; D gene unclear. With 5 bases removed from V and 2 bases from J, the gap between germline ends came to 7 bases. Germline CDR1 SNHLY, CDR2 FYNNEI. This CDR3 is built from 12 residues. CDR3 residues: CASSPPAYEQYF. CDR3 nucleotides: TGTGCCAGCAGTCCCCCGGCCTACGAGCAGTACTTC.

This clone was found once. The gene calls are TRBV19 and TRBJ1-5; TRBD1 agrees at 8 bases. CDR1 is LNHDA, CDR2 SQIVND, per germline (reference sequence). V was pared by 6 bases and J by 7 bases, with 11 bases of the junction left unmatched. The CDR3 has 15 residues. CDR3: CASSPAGGYAQPQHF. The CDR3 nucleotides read TGTGCCAGTAGCCCTGCAGGGGGCTATGCACAGCCCCAGCATTTT.

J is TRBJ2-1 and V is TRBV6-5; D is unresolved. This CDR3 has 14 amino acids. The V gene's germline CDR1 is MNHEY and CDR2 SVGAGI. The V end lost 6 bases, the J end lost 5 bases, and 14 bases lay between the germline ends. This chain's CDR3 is CASSPKDQDNEQFF. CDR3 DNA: TGTGCCAGCAGCCCCAAAGATCAGGACAATGAGCAGTTCTTC.

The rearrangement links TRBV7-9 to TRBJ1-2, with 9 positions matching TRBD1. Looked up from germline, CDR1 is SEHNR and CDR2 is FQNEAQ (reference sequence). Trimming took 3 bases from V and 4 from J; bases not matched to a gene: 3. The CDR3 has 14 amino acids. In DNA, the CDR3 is TGTGCCAGCAGCTTGGGACAGGGCCCCTATGGCTACACCTTC. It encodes CASSLGQGPYGYTF.

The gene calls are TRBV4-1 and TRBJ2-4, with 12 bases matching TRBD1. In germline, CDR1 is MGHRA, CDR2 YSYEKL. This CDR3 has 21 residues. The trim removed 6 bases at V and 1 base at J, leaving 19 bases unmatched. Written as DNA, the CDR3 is TGCGCCAGCAGTCTCATTTACCTGGGACAGGGGGCGAAGCGGGCCAAAAACATTCAGTACTTC. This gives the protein CASSLIYLGQGAKRAKNIQYF.

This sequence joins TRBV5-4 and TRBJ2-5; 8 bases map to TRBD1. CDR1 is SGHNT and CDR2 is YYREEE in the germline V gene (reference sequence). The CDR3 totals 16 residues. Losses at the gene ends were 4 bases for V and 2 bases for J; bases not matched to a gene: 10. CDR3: CASSRNPGTGQETQYF. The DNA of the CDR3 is TGTGCCAGCAGCCGTAACCCCGGGACAGGACAAGAGACCCAGTACTTC. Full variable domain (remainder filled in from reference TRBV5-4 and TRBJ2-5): ETGVTQSPTHLIKTRGQQVTLRCSSQSGHNTVSWYQQALGQGPQFIFQYYREEENGRGNFPPRFSGLQFPNYSSELNVNALELDDSALYLCASSRNPGTGQETQYFGPGTRLLVL.

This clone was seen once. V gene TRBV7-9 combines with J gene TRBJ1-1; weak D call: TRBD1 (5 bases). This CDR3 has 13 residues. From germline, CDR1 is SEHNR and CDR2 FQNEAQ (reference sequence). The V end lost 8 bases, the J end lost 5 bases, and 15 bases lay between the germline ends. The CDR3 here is CASHPGGLTEAFF. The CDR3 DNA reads TGTGCCAGCCACCCGGGGGGTTTGACTGAAGCTTTCTTT.

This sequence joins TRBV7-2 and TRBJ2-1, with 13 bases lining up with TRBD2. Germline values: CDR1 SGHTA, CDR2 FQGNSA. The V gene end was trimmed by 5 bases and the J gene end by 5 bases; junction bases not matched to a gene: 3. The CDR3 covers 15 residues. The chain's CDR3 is CASSPTSGGDNEQFF. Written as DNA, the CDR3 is TGTGCCAGCAGCCCCACTAGCGGGGGGGACAATGAGCAGTTCTTC.

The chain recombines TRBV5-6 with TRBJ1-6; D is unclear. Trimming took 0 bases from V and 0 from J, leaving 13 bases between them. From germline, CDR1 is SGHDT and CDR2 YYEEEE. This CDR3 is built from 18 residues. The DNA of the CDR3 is TGTGCCAGCAGCTTGGTCCGAGGACTAAGCTCCTATAATTCACCCCTCCACTTT. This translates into CASSLVRGLSSYNSPLHF.

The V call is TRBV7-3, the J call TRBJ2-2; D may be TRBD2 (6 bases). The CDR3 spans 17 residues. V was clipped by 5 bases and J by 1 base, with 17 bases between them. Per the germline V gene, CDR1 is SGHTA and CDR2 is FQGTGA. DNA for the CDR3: TGTGCCAGCAGCCCCTGGAGGGCCATCCAGAACACCGGGGAGCTGTTTTTT. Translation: CASSPWRAIQNTGELFF.

The CDR3 coding sequence is TGTGCCACCAGCAGAGATAGGGGACTAGCAGACCACTTCTCCTACAATGAGCAGTTCTTC. Amino acids: CATSRDRGLADHFSYNEQFF. The chain recombines TRBV15 with TRBJ2-1; TRBD2 matches 9 bases. CDR1 is LNHNV and CDR2 is YYDKDF in the germline V gene (reference sequence). V was clipped by 0 bases and J by 0 bases; unmatched bases: 12. This CDR3 contains 20 residues.

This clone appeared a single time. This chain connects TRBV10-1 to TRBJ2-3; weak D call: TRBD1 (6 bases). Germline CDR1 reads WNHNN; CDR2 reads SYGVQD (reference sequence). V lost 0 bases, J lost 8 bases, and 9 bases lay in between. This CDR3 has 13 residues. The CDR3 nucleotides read TGCGCCAGCAGTGAGTCGGTACAGGGTACGCAGTATTTT. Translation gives CASSESVQGTQYF.